A selection of T cell receptor beta chains follows, all from one sample in a study of response to subunit inactivated influenza vaccine. TCRdb re-called the RT-PCR reads with MiXCR, one entry per CDR3 protein. The sample includes about 540,000 distinct CDR3 sequences, approximately 14% of them seen just once. This sample comprised PBMCs from blood, obtained 11 to 12 days after vaccination. Source of these receptors: a man aged 45-65 years who received an inactivated influenza vaccine. Each CDR3 is given with its conserved first and last residue. Each record gives: CDR3 length, V gene, J gene, clone size, D gene, CDR3 DNA, CDR3 protein. D genes are given only for firm matches. Expanded clones get a size class; other rows say once, few or many, or leave the size out.

>14|TRBV7-9|TRBJ1-1|few|.
TGTGCCAGCAGCGGACAGTTTCTGAACACTGAAGCTTTCTTT
CASSGQFLNTEAFF
>14|TRBV12-3/TRBV12-4|TRBJ1-6|.|TRBD1
TGTGCCAGCAGCAGACAGGGCCTGAATTCACCCCTCCACTTT
CASSRQGLNSPLHF
>16|TRBV15|TRBJ2-1|few|TRBD1
TGTGCCACCAGCAGAGTAAAGGGACAGGGGAGCAATGAGCAGTTCTTC
CATSRVKGQGSNEQFF
>14|TRBV9|TRBJ2-3|.|.
TGTGCCAGCAGCGTAGATCCTAGCGTGAATACGCAGTATTTT
CASSVDPSVNTQYF
>16|TRBV28|TRBJ2-6|few|.
TGTGCCAGCAGCCTAATAAGCAAGGGGGGGGCCAACGTCCTGACTTTC
CASSLISKGGANVLTF
>15|TRBV14|TRBJ2-3|.|.
TGTGCCAGCAGCCAAGGAGTAGGGGGCACAGATACGCAGTATTTT
CASSQGVGGTDTQYF
>12|TRBV29-1|TRBJ1-1|.|.
TGCAGCGTTGCCCCAGCGGGCAGGGAGGCTTTCTTT
CSVAPAGREAFF
>15|TRBV12-3/TRBV12-4|TRBJ2-3|few|TRBD2
TGTGCCAGCAGTTCCTTAGCGGGGGGTGCAGATACGCAGTATTTT
CASSSLAGGADTQYF
>16|TRBV6-5|TRBJ1-5|few|.
TGTGCCAGCAGTTACACGCCGCAGGGGCGGGGGGAGCCCCAGCATTTT
CASSYTPQGRGEPQHF
>15|TRBV20-1|TRBJ2-7|.|.
TGCAGTGCTAGAGATGTCCCTCGTGACACCGACGAGCAGTACTTC
CSARDVPRDTDEQYF
>14|TRBV12-3/TRBV12-4|TRBJ2-7|few|.
TGTGCCAGCAGTTACCAGGGGAGGGTTTACGAGCAGTACTTC
CASSYQGRVYEQYF
>17|TRBV5-1|TRBJ2-6|.|.
TGCGCCAGCAGCTCGCAGGGGTTTCCCTCTGGGGCCAACGTCCTGACTTTC
CASSSQGFPSGANVLTF
>11|TRBV29-1|TRBJ2-7|.|.
TGCAGCGTAGCCAATAAGCGAGAGCAGTACTTC
CSVANKREQYF
>16|TRBV25-1|TRBJ2-3|.|TRBD1
TGTGCCAGCAGCCCAACAGGGGGCATAGGCGGAGATACGCAGTATTTT
CASSPTGGIGGDTQYF
>15|TRBV30|TRBJ2-7|many|TRBD2
TGTGCCTGGACAACGGGACTAGCGGGAGGGAACGAGCAGTACTTC
CAWTTGLAGGNEQYF
>19|TRBV6-1|TRBJ2-1|.|.
TGTGCCAGCAGTGAATCTGTGGTTGGGGGCAGGAGGTCCTACAATGAGCAGTTCTTC
CASSESVVGGRRSYNEQFF
>14|TRBV10-3|TRBJ2-7|.|.
TGTGCCATCAGTGAGGCGGACAAATTCAAGCGGCAGTACTTC
CAISEADKFKRQYF
>14|TRBV2|TRBJ2-2|.|.
TGTGCCAGCCGAGACAGGAGCTACACCGGGGAGCTGTTTTTT
CASRDRSYTGELFF
>12|TRBV18|TRBJ2-1|few|.
TGTGCCAGCTCAAGTTTGGGAGATGAGCAGTTCTTC
CASSSLGDEQFF
>14|TRBV20-1|TRBJ2-7|few|TRBD1
TGCAGTGCTAGAGCGGACAGGGGCGTTTACGAGCAGTACTTC
CSARADRGVYEQYF
>14|TRBV20-1|TRBJ2-7|.|.
TGCAGTGTCCTACGCGAAGCCAGGTCCTACGAGCAGTACTTC
CSVLREARSYEQYF
>17|TRBV5-1|TRBJ2-3|.|TRBD2
TGCGCCAGCAGGGGATCTTGGACTAGCGGGAGCACAGATACGCAGTATTTT
CASRGSWTSGSTDTQYF
>16|TRBV5-5|TRBJ2-3|.|.
TGTGCCAGCAGCCTTCTGGGGGGAGTCGGGACAGATACGCATTATTTT
CASSLLGGVGTDTHYF
>17|TRBV12-3/TRBV12-4|TRBJ2-7|few|TRBD2
TGTGCCAGCAGTCCCCTTAGCGGGGGGTCGAACTCCTACGAGCAGTACTTC
CASSPLSGGSNSYEQYF
>13|TRBV5-1|TRBJ1-2|few|.
TGCGCCAGCAGCTTACCAGGTGCGGATGGCTACACCTTC
CASSLPGADGYTF
>16|TRBV20-1|TRBJ1-6|.|.
TGCAGTGCTAGAGAAGGGGGGCACCTCTATAATTCACCCCTCCACTTT
CSAREGGHLYNSPLHF
>14|TRBV12-3/TRBV12-4|TRBJ1-1|.|TRBD1
TGTGCCAGCAGTAGTTGGACAGGGTACACTGAAGCTTTCTTT
CASSSWTGYTEAFF